This entry lists 6 T cell receptor beta chains sequenced from one sample in a study of cytomegalovirus exposure and HLA in healthy donors. The PCR employed 60 Vbeta primers together with 13 Jbeta primers. The table came from immunoSEQ multiplex PCR; TCRdb's copy has only in-frame clones and leaves some out. Its listing shows 150,000 to 200,000 clones. Sequencing input: PBMCs. The receptors were sampled from a woman aged 55-69 years in good health and CMV-seronegative.

This sequence joins TRBV10-3 and TRBJ1-6; a possible D gene is TRBD1 (5 bases). The CDR3 is 14 residues long. V was cut by 7 bases and J by 7 bases, with 14 bases left in between. Germline CDR1 reads ENHRY; CDR2 reads SYGVKD. CDR3 nucleotides: TGTGCCATCACCATGACCGGGGGGAATTCACCCCTCCACTTT. The encoded protein is CAITMTGGNSPLHF.

The chain uses TRBV7-2 and TRBJ1-2; D perhaps matches TRBD1 (6 bases). Germline V gene lookup returns CDR1 SGHTA and CDR2 FQGNSA. The CDR3 contains 13 residues. The V and J ends lost 2 bases and 6 bases respectively, with 10 bases between them. CDR3 sequence reads: CASSLWGGHGYTF. The CDR3 nucleotides read TGTGCCAGCAGCTTATGGGGGGGGCATGGCTACACCTTC.

The chain employs TRBV25-1 and TRBJ1-4, with D possibly matching TRBD1 (5 bases). V was pared by 1 base and J by 5 bases, with 8 bases between. The CDR3 length is 14 residues. Germline assignment: CDR1 MGHDK and CDR2 SYGVNS. CDR3 residues: CASSEWGENEKLFF. CDR3 sequence (DNA): TGTGCCAGCAGTGAATGGGGCGAAAATGAAAAACTGTTTTTT.

This rearrangement joins TRBV5-1 to TRBJ2-5, with 8 positions matching TRBD2. CDR3 length equals 16 residues. Germline CDR1 is SGHRS and CDR2 is YFSETQ. J lost 3 bases, V lost 3 bases, and 10 bases had no gene match. The CDR3 spells CASSWVGGAGEETQYF. CDR3 nucleotide sequence: TGCGCCAGCAGCTGGGTCGGCGGAGCGGGGGAAGAGACCCAGTACTTC.

The gene calls are TRBV2 and TRBJ1-3; tentative D call: TRBD1 (5 bases). Trimming stripped 3 bases from V and 5 bases from J, with 11 bases between. The germline CDR1 and CDR2 sequences are SNHLY and FYNNEI. The CDR3 loop spans 14 amino acids. The CDR3 loop reads CASSEWSGRNTIYF. The CDR3, as DNA: TGTGCCAGCAGTGAGTGGTCAGGGAGAAACACCATATATTTT.

The rearrangement uses TRBV2 and TRBJ2-7; 9 nucleotides align to TRBD1. The CDR3 runs 14 residues. V lost 1 base to trimming and J lost 6 bases; unmatched junction nucleotides: 4. Germline V gives CDR1 SNHLY, CDR2 FYNNEI. CDR3 sequence: CASSEGTGEGEQYF. The CDR3 DNA reads TGTGCCAGCAGTGAAGGGACAGGGGAGGGCGAGCAGTACTTC.